This T cell receptor beta chain is drawn from a study of shared clonotypes between healthy human individuals. Method: immunoSEQ multiplex PCR; TCRdb's copy keeps in-frame clones and lacks some. The profile shows around 1.1 million clones, around 78% of them singletons. This CDR3 contains 14 residues. Per germline, CDR1 SGHKS and CDR2 YYEKEE (reference sequence). The ends lost 4 bases at V and 3 bases at J; junction bases unmatched: 4. The gene calls are TRBV5-5 and TRBJ1-5, with 7 nucleotides matching TRBD1. This TCR came from a young man in good health. Some clones in this sample may be carry-over from other donors' samples. Sequences were obtained from memory CD4+ T cells from PBMCs. Documented subset: CD45RA-negative fraction. In DNA form, the CDR3 reads TGTGCCAGCAGCGTAGGGACAGTCAATCAGCCCCAGCATTTT. As protein: CASSVGTVNQPQHF.